These 28 T cell receptor beta chains came from one sample sequenced in a study of T cells after yellow fever vaccination. TCRdb ran MiXCR on the 5' RACE reads and lists one entry per CDR3 protein. The repertoire includes a few hundred thousand distinct CDR3 sequences, around 8.1% of them detected once, and approximately 16% sits in the top ten. The sample in question was PBMCs, obtained approximately 40 days after the first yellow fever vaccination. Every receptor here comes from a man between 18 and 35 years old who received the YFV17D yellow fever vaccine.

This clonotype was detected many times. The chain couples TRBV4-1 to TRBJ2-3, with 10 positions matching TRBD1. The trim removed 3 bases at V and 5 bases at J, leaving 5 bases unmatched. Germline V gene lookup returns CDR1 MGHRA and CDR2 YSYEKL. The CDR3 sequence is 15 residues long. The CDR3 here is CASSQMDRGGDTQYF. DNA for the CDR3: TGCGCCAGCAGCCAGATGGACAGGGGGGGAGATACGCAGTATTTT.

This clonotype was counted a few times. The chain links TRBV7-3 to TRBJ2-2; D remains unclear. This CDR3 is built from 13 residues. The germline CDR1 and CDR2 sequences are SGHTA and FQGTGA. V was pared by 6 bases and J by 8 bases, with 13 bases between. CDR3 in amino acids: CASSPAIVGELFF. The CDR3 DNA follows: TGTGCCAGCAGTCCAGCAATCGTGGGGGAGCTGTTTTTT.

This clonotype was found a few times. The V call is TRBV21-1, the J call TRBJ1-5. TRBV21-1 is classified as a pseudogene. The CDR3 length is 11 residues. In nucleotides, the CDR3 is TGTGCCAGCAGCAAATTCCAGCCCCAGCATTTT. It translates to CASSKFQPQHF.

This clonotype was counted between two and nine times. The V and J genes are TRBV9 and TRBJ2-4; TRBD2 aligns across 8 bases. The CDR3 sequence is 17 residues long. The V and J ends lost 3 bases and 1 base, in that order; junction bases with no gene match: 9. The germline V gene has CDR1 SGDLS and CDR2 YYNGEE. CDR3 nucleotides: TGTGCCAGCAGCGCCCCTCGGGGGGGCGTCGCCAAAAACATTCAGTACTTC. Encoded protein: CASSAPRGGVAKNIQYF. Looking up the rest from reference TRBV9 and TRBJ2-4 gives the full variable domain: DSGVTQTPKHLITATGQRVTLRCSPRSGDLSVYWYQQSLDQGLQFLIQYYNGEERAKGNILERFSAQQFPDLHSELNLSSLELGDSALYFCASSAPRGGVAKNIQYFGAGTRLSVL.

This chain uses TRBV12-3 or TRBV12-4 with TRBJ1-2; D not resolved. The CDR3 covers 14 residues. V was cut by 3 bases and J by 2 bases, with 10 bases left in between. The CDR3 sequence: CASSLQSVNYGYTF. The CDR3 nucleotides read TGTGCCAGCAGTTTGCAATCTGTGAACTATGGCTACACCTTC.

The chain has TRBV29-1 and TRBJ2-3; the match to TRBD1 covers 12 bases. Germline V gives CDR1 SQVTM, CDR2 ANQGSEA. The CDR3 contains 16 residues. The V segment lost 5 bases and the J segment 5 bases; nucleotides outside the gene matches: 11. In DNA, the CDR3 is TGCAGCGTTATAAAGTCCGGGACAGGGGGCGTAGATACGCAGTATTTT. It encodes CSVIKSGTGGVDTQYF.

This clonotype was counted ten times or more. The V call is TRBV20-1, the J call TRBJ1-5; D is unresolved. The germline CDR1 and CDR2 sequences are DFQATT and SNEGSKA (reference sequence). The CDR3 extends over 12 amino acids. The V gene lost 5 bases and the J gene lost 5 bases, with 10 bases spanning the gap. CDR3 sequence (DNA): TGCAGTGCTCGGACGGGAGATCAGCCCCAGCATTTT. Translated: CSARTGDQPQHF.

The chain couples TRBV20-1 to TRBJ2-1; D is unclear. This CDR3 region has 10 residues. V shed 5 bases and J shed 9 bases, with 8 bases lying between them. CDR1 is DFQATT, CDR2 SNEGSKA, per germline (reference sequence). Written as DNA, the CDR3 is TGCAGTGCTGACCATCGTGAGCAGTTCTTC. Translated, it gives CSADHREQFF.

This clonotype was observed a few times. Here the CDR3 DNA reads TGTGCTAGTGGGGACCGGACAGGGACCTACACAGATACGCAGTATTTT. Translation: CASGDRTGTYTDTQYF. This sequence joins TRBV12-5 and TRBJ2-3; 8 bases fit TRBD1. The CDR3 covers 16 residues. V trimming: 6 bases; J trimming: 2 bases; junction bases outside the gene matches: 10. Germline values: CDR1 LGHNT, CDR2 FRNRAP.

This clonotype was seen a handful of times. The chain uses TRBV15 and TRBJ2-7; D is undetermined. This CDR3 has 13 amino acids. The germline gives CDR1 LNHNV, CDR2 YYDKDF (reference sequence). V was shortened by 3 bases and J by 2 bases, with 8 bases between the two germline ends. CDR3 in DNA: TGTGCCACCAGCAGGGCTAGGGCCTACGAGCAGTACTTC. Its protein product is CATSRARAYEQYF.

The V gene is TRBV13, the J gene TRBJ2-7; 7 bases are a match to TRBD1. The CDR3 extends over 14 amino acids. The trim removed 5 bases at V and 0 bases at J, leaving 4 bases unmatched. CDR1 is PRHDT, CDR2 FYEKMQ, per germline (reference sequence). CDR3 nucleotides: TGTGCCAGCAGCCTAAGGGACAGCTCCTACGAGCAGTACGTC. This encodes CASSLRDSSYEQYV.

The chain recombines TRBV19 with TRBJ2-1; D is possibly TRBD1 (6 bases). CDR3 length: 16 amino acids. Trimming removed 5 bases from V and 2 bases from J, with 16 bases in between. Looked up from germline, CDR1 is LNHDA and CDR2 is SQIVND (reference sequence). DNA for the CDR3: TGTGCCAGTAGTGCTCCAGGGGTTGGCCCCTACAATGAGCAGTTCTTC. It specifies CASSAPGVGPYNEQFF.

This clonotype was counted a few times. The chain's CDR3 is CASRTLGGEADTQYF. The CDR3 DNA is TGTGCCAGCAGGACCCTGGGGGGGGAGGCAGATACGCAGTATTTT. The chain combines TRBV28 with TRBJ2-3; 7 bases line up with TRBD2. The CDR3 is 15 amino acids. Germline CDR1 and CDR2: MDHEN and SYDVKM. V shed 6 bases, J shed 4 bases, and the junction held 10 bases outside the gene matches.

This clonotype ranks as large (0.1 to 1%). The chain combines TRBV5-6 with TRBJ2-1, with D possibly called TRBD1 or TRBD2 (5 bases each). V gave up 4 bases and J gave up 5 bases, with 13 bases separating them. Germline assignment: CDR1 SGHDT and CDR2 YYEEEE. The CDR3 totals 14 residues. CDR3 coding DNA: TGTGCCAGCAGCCCCGAGGGACGGCACAATGAGCAGTTCTTC. This gives the protein CASSPEGRHNEQFF.

This clonotype was recorded many times. The chain employs TRBV12-3 or TRBV12-4 and TRBJ2-1, with D tentatively TRBD1 (6 bases). The V end lost 8 bases, the J end lost 2 bases, and 13 bases lay between the germline ends. The CDR3 has 14 residues. DNA of the CDR3: TGTGCCAGCTGGTCAGGGGTGGCCTACAATGAGCAGTTCTTC. Protein: CASWSGVAYNEQFF.

The genes are TRBV6-5 and TRBJ2-7; 11 nucleotides match TRBD1. V gave up 4 bases and J gave up 7 bases; unmatched junction bases: 3. CDR1 and CDR2 from the germline V gene are MNHEY and SVGAGI. The CDR3 totals 13 residues. CDR3 nucleotides: TGTGCCAGCAGTTTGGACAGGGGGCGAGAGCAGTACTTC. It specifies CASSLDRGREQYF.

This clonotype was seen repeatedly, ten times or more. CDR3 nucleotide sequence: TGCGCCAGCAGCCGGATTACTAGCGGGGGGGCTGGTGAGCAGTTCTTC. Its protein product is CASSRITSGGAGEQFF. This chain connects TRBV5-1 to TRBJ2-1; TRBD2 matches at 13 bases. Germline lookup yields CDR1 SGHRS and CDR2 YFSETQ. The CDR3 extends over 16 amino acids. The ends lost 4 bases at V and 9 bases at J; junction bases unmatched: 10.

V usage is TRBV29-1 and J usage is TRBJ2-1; D not resolved. The V gene lost 0 bases and the J gene lost 5 bases, with 8 bases spanning the gap. Germline V lookup: CDR1 SQVTM, CDR2 ANQGSEA. This CDR3 has 13 residues. CDR3 DNA sequence: TGCAGCGTTGAAGATTGGCCGGACAATGAGCAGTTCTTC. Translated, it gives CSVEDWPDNEQFF.

This clonotype has a handful of counts. The V gene is TRBV25-1, the J gene TRBJ2-2; a weak D match, TRBD1 (6 bases). Germline CDR1 reads MGHDK; CDR2 reads SYGVNS. Trimming cost V 9 bases and J 4 bases, with 18 bases left between them. This CDR3 has 15 amino acids. The CDR3 region has the DNA TGTGCCAGTAAGGGGTGGGGGCCGGTCACCGGGGAGCTGTTTTTT. Protein product: CASKGWGPVTGELFF.

The chain employs TRBV10-3 and TRBJ2-1, with 7 bases identical to TRBD2. The CDR3 covers 14 residues. V was pared by 0 bases and J by 8 bases, with 4 bases of the junction left unmatched. From germline, CDR1 is ENHRY and CDR2 SYGVKD. CDR3 coding DNA: TGTGCCATCAGTGAGTCCTGGGGGAGGGATGAGCAGTTCTTC. Translation gives CAISESWGRDEQFF.

This chain connects TRBV18 to TRBJ1-2, with D maybe TRBD1 (5 bases). The CDR3 has 16 amino acids. V was pared by 4 bases and J by 2 bases, with 17 bases between. Germline V gene lookup returns CDR1 KGHSH and CDR2 LQKENI. DNA for the CDR3: TGTGCCAGCTCACAGGGACCATCCTTGGGAAACTATGGCTACACCTTC. This encodes CASSQGPSLGNYGYTF.

The rearrangement uses TRBV12-3 or TRBV12-4 and TRBJ1-1; 7 bases align to TRBD1. CDR3 length: 14 amino acids. V was pared by 6 bases and J by 4 bases, with 8 bases of the junction left unmatched. DNA for the CDR3: TGTGCCAGCAGCCTACAGGGGTTTGTCACTGAAGCTTTCTTT. It is translated as CASSLQGFVTEAFF.

This clonotype was counted only a few times. V and J are TRBV5-5 and TRBJ2-7, with D unresolved. Looked up from germline, CDR1 is SGHKS and CDR2 is YYEKEE (reference sequence). Trimming left V 2 bases short and J 0 bases short, with 12 bases between. The CDR3 runs 15 residues. The CDR3 protein is CASSLSSYLSYEQYV. CDR3 nucleotide sequence: TGTGCCAGCAGCTTAAGCTCCTACCTCTCCTACGAGCAGTACGTC.

The chain has TRBV5-6 and TRBJ1-2, with 8 nucleotides matching TRBD1. V was pared by 4 bases and J by 6 bases, with 11 bases of the junction left unmatched. Germline V lookup: CDR1 SGHDT, CDR2 YYEEEE. This CDR3 has 15 residues. CDR3 sequence reads: CASSPLGQVSNGYTF. The CDR3 region has the DNA TGTGCCAGCAGCCCTTTGGGACAGGTATCGAATGGCTACACCTTC.

The genes are TRBV5-1 and TRBJ2-1, with 12 nucleotides matching TRBD1. CDR3 length: 15 residues. In germline, CDR1 is SGHRS, CDR2 YFSETQ. Trimming cost V 3 bases and J 9 bases; bases outside gene matches: 7. The CDR3 sequence is CASSSRDRGRGEQFF. The CDR3 nucleotides read TGCGCCAGCAGCTCCCGGGACAGGGGGCGCGGTGAGCAGTTCTTC.

The table lists this clonotype with a few counts. The V and J genes are TRBV4-3 and TRBJ1-1; TRBD1 is a possible D gene (5 bases). Trimming left V 0 bases short and J 8 bases short, with 16 bases between. The CDR3 is 15 amino acids. Germline CDR1 is LGHNA and CDR2 is YSLEER. The DNA for the CDR3 is TGCGCCAGCAGCCAAGAATCGCCAGGGTCAGGAGAAGCTTTCTTT. Its protein is CASSQESPGSGEAFF.

The rearrangement links TRBV24-1 to TRBJ2-5, with D unresolved. This CDR3 has 12 residues. Germline CDR1 is KGHDR and CDR2 is SFDVKD. V was trimmed by 1 base and J by 5 bases, leaving 4 bases between them. This CDR3 reads CATSDFGETQYF. CDR3 DNA: TGTGCCACCAGTGATTTTGGGGAGACCCAGTACTTC.

This chain links TRBV12-3 or TRBV12-4 with TRBJ2-3, with D perhaps matching TRBD2 (7 bases). V was trimmed by 3 bases and J by 4 bases, leaving 11 bases between them. The CDR3 sequence is 14 residues long. CDR3 protein: CASSFKGGPDTQYF. The CDR3 nucleotides read TGTGCCAGCAGTTTCAAGGGGGGGCCAGATACGCAGTATTTT.